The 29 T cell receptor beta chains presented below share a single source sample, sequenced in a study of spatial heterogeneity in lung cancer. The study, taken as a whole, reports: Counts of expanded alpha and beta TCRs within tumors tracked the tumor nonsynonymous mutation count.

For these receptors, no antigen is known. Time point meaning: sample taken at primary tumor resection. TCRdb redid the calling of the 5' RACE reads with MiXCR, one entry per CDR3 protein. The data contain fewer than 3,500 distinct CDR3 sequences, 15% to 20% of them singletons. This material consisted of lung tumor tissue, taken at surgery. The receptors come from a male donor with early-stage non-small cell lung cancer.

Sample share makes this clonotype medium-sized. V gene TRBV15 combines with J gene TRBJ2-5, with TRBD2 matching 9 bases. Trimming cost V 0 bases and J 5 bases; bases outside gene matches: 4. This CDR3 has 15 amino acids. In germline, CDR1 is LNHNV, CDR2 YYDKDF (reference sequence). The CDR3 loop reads CATSRDLLAGETQYF. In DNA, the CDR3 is TGTGCCACCAGCAGAGACTTACTAGCGGGCGAGACCCAGTACTTC.

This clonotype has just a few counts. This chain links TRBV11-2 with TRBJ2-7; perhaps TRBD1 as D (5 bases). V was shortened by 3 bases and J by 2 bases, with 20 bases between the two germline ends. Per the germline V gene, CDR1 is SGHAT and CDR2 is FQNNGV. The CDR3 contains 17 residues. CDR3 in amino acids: CASSFAPDTWGTYEQYF. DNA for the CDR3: TGTGCCAGCAGCTTTGCACCCGACACCTGGGGCACCTACGAGCAGTACTTC. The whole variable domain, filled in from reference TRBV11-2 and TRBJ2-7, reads EAGVAQSPRYKIIEKRQSVAFWCNPISGHATLYWYQQILGQGPKLLIQFQNNGVVDDSQLPKDRFSAERLKGVDSTLKIQPAKLEDSAVYLCASSFAPDTWGTYEQYFGPGTRLTVT.

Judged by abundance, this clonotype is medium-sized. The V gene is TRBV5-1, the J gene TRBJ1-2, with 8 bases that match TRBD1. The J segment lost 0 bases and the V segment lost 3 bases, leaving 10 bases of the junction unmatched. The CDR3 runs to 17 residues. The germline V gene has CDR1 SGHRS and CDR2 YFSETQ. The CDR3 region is CASSSTWTGQTNYGYTF. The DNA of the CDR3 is TGCGCCAGCAGCTCTACCTGGACAGGGCAGACTAACTATGGCTACACCTTC.

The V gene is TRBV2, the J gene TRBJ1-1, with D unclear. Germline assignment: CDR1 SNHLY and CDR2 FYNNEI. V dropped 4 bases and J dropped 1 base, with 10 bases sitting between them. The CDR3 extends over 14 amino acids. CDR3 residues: CASSVRVTNTEAFF. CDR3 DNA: TGTGCCAGCAGTGTAAGGGTTACGAACACTGAAGCTTTCTTT.

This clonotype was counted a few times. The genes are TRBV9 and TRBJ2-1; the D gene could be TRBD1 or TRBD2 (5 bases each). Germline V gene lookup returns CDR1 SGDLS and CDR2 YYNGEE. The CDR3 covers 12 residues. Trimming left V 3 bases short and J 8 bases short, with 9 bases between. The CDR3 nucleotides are TGTGCCAGCAGCGCCATGGGGGATGAGCAGTTCTTC. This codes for CASSAMGDEQFF.

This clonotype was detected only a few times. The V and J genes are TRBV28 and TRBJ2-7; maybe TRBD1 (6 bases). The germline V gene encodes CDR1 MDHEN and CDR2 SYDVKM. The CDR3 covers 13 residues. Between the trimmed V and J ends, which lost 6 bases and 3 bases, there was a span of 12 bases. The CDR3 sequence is CASSATGYYEQYF. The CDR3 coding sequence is TGTGCCAGCAGCGCAACAGGGTACTACGAGCAGTACTTC.

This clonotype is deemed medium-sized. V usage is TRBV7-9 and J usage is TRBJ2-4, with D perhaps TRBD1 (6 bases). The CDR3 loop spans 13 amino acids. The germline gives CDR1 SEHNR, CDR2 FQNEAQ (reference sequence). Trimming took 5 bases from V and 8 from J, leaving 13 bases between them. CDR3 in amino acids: CASSNGQRDIQYF. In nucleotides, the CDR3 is TGTGCCAGCAGCAACGGACAGAGGGACATTCAGTACTTC.

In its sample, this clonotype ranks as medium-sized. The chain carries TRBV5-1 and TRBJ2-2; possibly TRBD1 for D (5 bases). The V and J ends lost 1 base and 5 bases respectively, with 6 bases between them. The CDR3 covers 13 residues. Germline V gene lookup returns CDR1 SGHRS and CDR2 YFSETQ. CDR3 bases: TGCGCCAGCAGCTTGAAGGGGACCGGGGAGCTGTTTTTT. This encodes CASSLKGTGELFF.

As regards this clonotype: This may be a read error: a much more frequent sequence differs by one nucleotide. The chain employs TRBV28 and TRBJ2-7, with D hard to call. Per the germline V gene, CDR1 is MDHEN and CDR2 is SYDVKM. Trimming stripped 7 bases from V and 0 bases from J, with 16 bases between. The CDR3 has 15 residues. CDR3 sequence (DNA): TGTGCCAGCAACCAGGTGGGTCCAAGCTCCTACGAGCAGTACTTC. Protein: CASNQVGPSSYEQYF.

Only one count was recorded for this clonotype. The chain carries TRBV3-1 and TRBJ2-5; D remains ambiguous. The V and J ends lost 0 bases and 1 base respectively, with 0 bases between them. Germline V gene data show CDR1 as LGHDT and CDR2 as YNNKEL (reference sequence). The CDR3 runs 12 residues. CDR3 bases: TGTGCCAGCAGCCAAGACCAAGAGACCCAGTACTTC. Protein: CASSQDQETQYF.

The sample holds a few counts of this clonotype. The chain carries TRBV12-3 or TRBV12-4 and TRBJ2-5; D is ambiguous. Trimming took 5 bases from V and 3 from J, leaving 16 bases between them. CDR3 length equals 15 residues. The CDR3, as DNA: TGTGCCAGCAGTCCAACGTCCGCTGGGAAAGAGACCCAGTACTTC. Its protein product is CASSPTSAGKETQYF.

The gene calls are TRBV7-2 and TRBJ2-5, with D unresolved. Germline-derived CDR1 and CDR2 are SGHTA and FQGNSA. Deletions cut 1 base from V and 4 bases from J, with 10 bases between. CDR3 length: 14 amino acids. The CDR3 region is CASSLDVAIETQYF. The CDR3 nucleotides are TGTGCCAGCAGCTTAGATGTCGCGATAGAGACCCAGTACTTC.

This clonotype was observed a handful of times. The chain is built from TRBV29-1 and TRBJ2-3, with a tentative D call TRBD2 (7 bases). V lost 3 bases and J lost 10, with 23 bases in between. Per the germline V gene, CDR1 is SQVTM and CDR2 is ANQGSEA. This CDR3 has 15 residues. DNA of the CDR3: TGCAGCGTTGAGCCTTTAACGGGGGGCCGAGAGGCGCAGTATTTT. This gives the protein CSVEPLTGGREAQYF.

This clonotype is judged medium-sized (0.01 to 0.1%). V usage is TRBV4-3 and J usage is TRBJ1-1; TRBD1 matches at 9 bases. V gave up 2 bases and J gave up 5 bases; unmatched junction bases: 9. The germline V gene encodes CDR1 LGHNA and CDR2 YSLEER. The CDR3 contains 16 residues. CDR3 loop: CASSQRTGQGGTEAFF. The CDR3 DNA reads TGCGCCAGCAGCCAACGGACGGGACAGGGCGGTACTGAAGCTTTCTTT.

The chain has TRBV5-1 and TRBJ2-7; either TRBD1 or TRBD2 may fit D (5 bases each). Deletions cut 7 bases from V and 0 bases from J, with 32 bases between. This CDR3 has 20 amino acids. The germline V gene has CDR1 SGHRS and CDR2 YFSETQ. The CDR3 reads CASAGYFGEGSGRGSYEQYF. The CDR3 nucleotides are TGCGCCAGCGCTGGCTACTTCGGAGAGGGGTCCGGACGTGGCTCCTACGAGCAGTACTTC.

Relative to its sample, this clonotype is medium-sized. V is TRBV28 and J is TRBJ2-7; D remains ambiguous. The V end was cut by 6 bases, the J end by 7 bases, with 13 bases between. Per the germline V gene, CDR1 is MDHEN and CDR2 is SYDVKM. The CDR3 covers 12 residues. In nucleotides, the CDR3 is TGTGCCAGCAGGGTAGGAGTAAGGGAGCAGTACTTC. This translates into CASRVGVREQYF.

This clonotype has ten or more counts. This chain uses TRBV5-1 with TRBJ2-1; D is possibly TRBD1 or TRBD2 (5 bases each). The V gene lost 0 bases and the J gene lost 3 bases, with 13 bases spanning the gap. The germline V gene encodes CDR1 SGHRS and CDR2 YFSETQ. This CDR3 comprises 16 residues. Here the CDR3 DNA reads TGCGCCAGCAGCTTGGCTGGGGGAATGGTCTACAATGAGCAGTTCTTC. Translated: CASSLAGGMVYNEQFF.

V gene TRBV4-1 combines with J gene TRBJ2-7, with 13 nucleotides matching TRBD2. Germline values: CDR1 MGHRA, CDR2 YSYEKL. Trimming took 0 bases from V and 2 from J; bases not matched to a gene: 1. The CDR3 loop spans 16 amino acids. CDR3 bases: TGCGCCAGCAGCCAAGAGACTAGCGGGGGGACCTACGAGCAGTACTTC. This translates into CASSQETSGGTYEQYF.

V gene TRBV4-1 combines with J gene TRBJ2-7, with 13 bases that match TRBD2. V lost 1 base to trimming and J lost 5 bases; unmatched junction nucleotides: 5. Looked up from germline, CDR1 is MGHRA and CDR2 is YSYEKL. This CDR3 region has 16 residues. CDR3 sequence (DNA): TGCGCCAGCAGCCAAGGGACTAGCGGGGGTAACCACGAGCAGTACTTC. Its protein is CASSQGTSGGNHEQYF.

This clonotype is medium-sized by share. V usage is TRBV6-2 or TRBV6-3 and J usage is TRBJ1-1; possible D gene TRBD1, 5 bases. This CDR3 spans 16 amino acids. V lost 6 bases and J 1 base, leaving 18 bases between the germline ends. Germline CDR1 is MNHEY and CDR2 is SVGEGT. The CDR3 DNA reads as TGTGCCAGCAGCCGTAAAGTTGGACAAAAGAACACTGAAGCTTTCTTT. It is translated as CASSRKVGQKNTEAFF.

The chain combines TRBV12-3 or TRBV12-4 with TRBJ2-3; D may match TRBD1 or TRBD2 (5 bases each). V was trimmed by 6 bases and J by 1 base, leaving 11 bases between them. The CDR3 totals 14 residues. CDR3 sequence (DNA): TGTGCCAGCAGGACTGGGGGAGGCACAGATACGCAGTATTTT. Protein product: CASRTGGGTDTQYF.

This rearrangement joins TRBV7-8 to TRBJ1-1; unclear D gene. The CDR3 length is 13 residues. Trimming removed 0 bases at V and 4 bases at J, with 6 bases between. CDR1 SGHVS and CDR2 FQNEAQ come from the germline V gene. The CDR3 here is CASSLAVVTEAFF. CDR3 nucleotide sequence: TGTGCCAGCAGCTTAGCGGTAGTCACTGAAGCTTTCTTT.

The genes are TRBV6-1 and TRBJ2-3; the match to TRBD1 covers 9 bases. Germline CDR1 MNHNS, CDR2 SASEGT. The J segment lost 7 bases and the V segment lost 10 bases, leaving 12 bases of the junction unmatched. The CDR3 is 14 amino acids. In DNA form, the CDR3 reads TGTGCCACAAAGGTGGGACAGGGCTCCCATACGCAGTATTTT. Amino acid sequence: CATKVGQGSHTQYF.

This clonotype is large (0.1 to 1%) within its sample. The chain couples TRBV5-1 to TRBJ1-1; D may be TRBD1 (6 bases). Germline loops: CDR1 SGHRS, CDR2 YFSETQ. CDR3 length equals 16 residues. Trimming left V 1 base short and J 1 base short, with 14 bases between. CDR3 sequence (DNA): TGCGCCAGCAGCTTGTTGGTAACAGGGACGAACACTGAAGCTTTCTTT. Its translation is CASSLLVTGTNTEAFF.

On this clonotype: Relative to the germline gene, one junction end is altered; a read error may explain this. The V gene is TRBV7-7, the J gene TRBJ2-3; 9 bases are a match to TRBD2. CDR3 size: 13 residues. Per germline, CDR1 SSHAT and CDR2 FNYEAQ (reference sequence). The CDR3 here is CASSGGFADTQYF. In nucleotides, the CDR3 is TGTGCTAGCAGCGGGGGGTTCGCAGATACGCAGTATTTT.

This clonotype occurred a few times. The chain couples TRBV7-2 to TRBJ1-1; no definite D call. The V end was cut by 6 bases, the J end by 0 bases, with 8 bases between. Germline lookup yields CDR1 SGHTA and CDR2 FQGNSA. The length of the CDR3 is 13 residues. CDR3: CASRTEMNTEAFF. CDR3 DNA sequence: TGTGCCAGCAGAACAGAGATGAACACTGAAGCTTTCTTT.

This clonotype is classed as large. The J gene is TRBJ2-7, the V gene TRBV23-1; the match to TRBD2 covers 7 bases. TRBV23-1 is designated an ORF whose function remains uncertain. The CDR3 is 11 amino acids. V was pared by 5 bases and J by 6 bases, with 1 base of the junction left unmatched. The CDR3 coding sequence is TGCGCCAGCAGTTGGGGGGGCGAGCAGTACTTC. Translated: CASSWGGEQYF.

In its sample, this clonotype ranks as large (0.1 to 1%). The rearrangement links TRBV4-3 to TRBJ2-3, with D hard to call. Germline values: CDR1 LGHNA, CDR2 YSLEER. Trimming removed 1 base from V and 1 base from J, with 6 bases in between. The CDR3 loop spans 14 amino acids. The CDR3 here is CASSQVEGTDTQYF. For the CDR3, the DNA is TGCGCCAGCAGCCAAGTTGAGGGCACAGATACGCAGTATTTT.

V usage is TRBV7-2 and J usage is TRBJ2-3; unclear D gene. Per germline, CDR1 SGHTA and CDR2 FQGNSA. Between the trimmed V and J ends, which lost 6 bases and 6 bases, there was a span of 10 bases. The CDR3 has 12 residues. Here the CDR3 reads CASSPSRDTQYF. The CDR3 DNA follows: TGTGCCAGCAGTCCCTCTCGGGATACGCAGTATTTT.